Given below is one TCR beta chain in context. This specimen comes from a study of radiotherapy plus CTLA-4 blockade in lung cancer. The CDR3 consists of 14 residues. Germline values: CDR1 PRHDT, CDR2 FYEKMQ (reference sequence). Unmatched junction bases numbered 2, after V lost 0 bases and J lost 7 bases. CTLA-4 blockade using ipilimumab, together with focal radiation, was received by patients with chemo-refractory metastatic non-small-cell lung cancer. The repertoire was sequenced with immunoSEQ multiplex PCR; TCRdb's copy has only in-frame clones and lacks some. The table records tens of thousands of clones, approximately 79% of them present only once.

This TCR was recovered from a human donor with non-small cell lung cancer who had a partial response to radiotherapy plus ipilimumab. The material sequenced was peripheral blood, taken from a patient treated with radiotherapy plus ipilimumab. This sequence joins TRBV13 and TRBJ2-7; 11 bases map to TRBD1. CDR3 amino acids: CASSLGDRGLEQYF. The CDR3 DNA reads as TGTGCCAGCAGCTTAGGGGACAGGGGGCTTGAGCAGTACTTC.